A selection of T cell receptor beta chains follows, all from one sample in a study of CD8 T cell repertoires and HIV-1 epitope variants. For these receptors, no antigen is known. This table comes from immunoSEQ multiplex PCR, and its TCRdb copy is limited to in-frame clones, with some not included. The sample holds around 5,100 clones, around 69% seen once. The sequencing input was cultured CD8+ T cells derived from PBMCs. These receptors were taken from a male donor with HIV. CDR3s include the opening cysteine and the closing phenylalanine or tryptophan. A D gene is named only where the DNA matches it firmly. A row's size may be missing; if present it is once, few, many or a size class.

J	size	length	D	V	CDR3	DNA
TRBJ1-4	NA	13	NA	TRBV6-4	CASSDHRNEKLFF	TGTGCCAGCAGTGATCACAGGAATGAAAAACTGTTTTTT
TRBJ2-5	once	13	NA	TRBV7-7	CASSPSSAETQYF	TGTGCTAGCAGCCCATCTAGCGCGGAGACCCAGTACTTC
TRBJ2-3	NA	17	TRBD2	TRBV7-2	CASSALAGGPVTDTQYF	TGTGCCAGCAGTGCTCTAGCGGGGGGGCCCGTCACAGATACGCAGTATTTT
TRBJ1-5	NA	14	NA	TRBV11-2	CASSLVGSNQPQHF	TGTGCCAGCAGCTTAGTCGGTAGCAATCAGCCCCAGCATTTT
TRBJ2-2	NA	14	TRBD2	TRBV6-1	CATSSGVNTGELFF	TGTGCCACCTCTAGCGGGGTGAACACCGGGGAGCTGTTTTTT
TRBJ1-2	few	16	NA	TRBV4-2	CASSPWPVELDYGYTF	TGTGCCAGCAGCCCTTGGCCGGTAGAATTGGACTATGGCTACACCTTC
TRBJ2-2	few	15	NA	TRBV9	CASSEGFWNTGELFF	TGTGCCAGCTCGGAAGGGTTCTGGAACACCGGGGAGCTGTTTTTT
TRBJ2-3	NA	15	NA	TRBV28	CASSLGAVSTDTQYF	TGTGCCAGCAGTTTAGGAGCGGTAAGCACAGATACGCAGTATTTT
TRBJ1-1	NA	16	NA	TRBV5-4	CASSQDVGQGNTEAFF	TGCGCCAGCAGCCAAGATGTTGGGCAGGGGAACACTGAAGCTTTCTTT
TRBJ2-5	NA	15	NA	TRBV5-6	CASSVGLEVWETQYF	TGTGCCAGCAGCGTTGGACTGGAAGTGTGGGAGACCCAGTACTTC
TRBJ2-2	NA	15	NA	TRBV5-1	CASNLEGQDTGELFF	TGCGCCAGCAACCTTGAGGGGCAGGACACCGGGGAGCTGTTTTTT
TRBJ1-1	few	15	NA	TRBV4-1	CASSQEGRMNTEAFF	TGCGCCAGCAGCCAAGAAGGACGCATGAACACTGAAGCTTTCTTT
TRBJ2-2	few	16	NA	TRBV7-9	CASSPPRGASTGELFF	TGTGCCAGCAGCCCACCCCGGGGGGCGAGCACCGGGGAGCTGTTTTTT
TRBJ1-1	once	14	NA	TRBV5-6	CASSFGTGNTEAFF	TGTGCCAGCAGCTTTGGGACTGGGAACACTGAAGCTTTCTTT
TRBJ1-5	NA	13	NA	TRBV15	CATSRDLNQPQHF	TGTGCCACCAGCAGAGATCTAAATCAGCCCCAGCATTTT
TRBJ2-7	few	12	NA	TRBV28	CASSSDSYEQYF	TGTGCCAGCAGTTCAGACTCCTACGAGCAGTACTTC
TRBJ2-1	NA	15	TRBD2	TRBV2	CASSEAGGQYNEQFF	TGTGCCAGCAGTGAAGCGGGAGGGCAATACAATGAGCAGTTCTTC
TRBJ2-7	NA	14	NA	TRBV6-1	CASSENPAPYEQYF	TGTGCCAGCAGCGAGAACCCCGCCCCCTACGAGCAGTACTTC
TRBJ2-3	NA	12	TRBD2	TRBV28	CASSLLRETQYF	TGTGCCAGCAGTTTATTGCGGGAGACGCAGTATTTT
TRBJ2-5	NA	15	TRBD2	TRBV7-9	CASSSTSDPQETQYF	TGTGCCAGCAGCTCGACTAGCGACCCCCAAGAGACCCAGTACTTC
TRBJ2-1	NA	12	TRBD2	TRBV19	CASWGGNNEQFF	TGTGCCAGTTGGGGGGGGAACAATGAGCAGTTCTTC
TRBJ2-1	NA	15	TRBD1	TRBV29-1	CSVDPRDRANNEQFF	TGCAGCGTAGACCCCCGGGACAGGGCCAACAATGAGCAGTTCTTC
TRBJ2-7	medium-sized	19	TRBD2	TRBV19	CASSPPSGGHLFNSYEQYF	TGTGCCAGTAGTCCTCCTAGCGGGGGCCATCTCTTTAATTCCTACGAGCAGTACTTC
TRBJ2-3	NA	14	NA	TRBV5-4	CASSLSGWADTQYF	TGTGCCAGCAGCTTGAGCGGGTGGGCAGATACGCAGTATTTT
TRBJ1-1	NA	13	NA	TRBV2	CASSDSNLLEAFF	TGTGCCAGCAGTGATTCGAATCTACTTGAAGCTTTCTTT
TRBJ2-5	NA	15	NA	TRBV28	CASSPLAGFQETQYF	TGTGCCAGCAGTCCCTTAGCCGGGTTCCAAGAGACCCAGTACTTC
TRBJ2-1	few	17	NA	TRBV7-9	CASSLTKRVRSYNEQFF	TGTGCCAGCAGCTTAACCAAACGGGTTCGGTCCTACAATGAGCAGTTCTTC
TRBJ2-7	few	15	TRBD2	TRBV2	CASSWTSGALGEQYF	TGTGCCAGCAGTTGGACTAGCGGGGCGCTGGGGGAGCAGTACTTC
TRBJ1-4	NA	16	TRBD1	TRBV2	CASSVRQGATNEKLFF	TGTGCCAGCAGTGTCAGGCAGGGGGCAACTAATGAAAAACTGTTTTTT
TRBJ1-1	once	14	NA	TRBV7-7	CASSPSVGATEAFF	TGTGCTAGCAGCCCATCCGTGGGGGCCACTGAAGCTTTCTTT
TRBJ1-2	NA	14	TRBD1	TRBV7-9	CASSWDRGDYGYTF	TGTGCCAGCAGCTGGGACAGGGGGGACTATGGCTACACCTTC
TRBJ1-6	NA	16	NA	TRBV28	CASSLYRVGGDSPLHF	TGTGCCAGCAGTTTATACAGGGTGGGTGGTGATTCACCCCTCCACTTT
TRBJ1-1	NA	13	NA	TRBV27	CASSLSLVTEAFF	TGTGCCAGCAGTTTATCCTTGGTGACTGAAGCTTTCTTT
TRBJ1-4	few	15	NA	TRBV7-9	CASTNLRDQNEKLFF	TGTGCCAGCACCAATCTGCGGGACCAGAATGAAAAACTGTTTTTT
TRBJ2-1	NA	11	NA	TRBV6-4	CASRLYNEQFF	TGTGCCAGCAGACTTTACAATGAGCAGTTCTTC
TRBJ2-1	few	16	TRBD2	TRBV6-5	CASSYSGLAGGNEQFF	TGTGCCAGCAGTTACTCGGGACTAGCGGGGGGGAATGAGCAGTTCTTC
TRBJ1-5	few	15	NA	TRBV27	CASSLDGDSNQPQHF	TGTGCCAGCAGTTTAGACGGAGATAGCAATCAGCCCCAGCATTTT
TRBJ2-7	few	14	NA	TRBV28	CASSLIASSYEQYF	TGTGCCAGCAGTTTAATAGCGAGCTCCTACGAGCAGTACTTC
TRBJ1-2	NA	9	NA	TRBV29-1	CSVENDYTF	TGCAGCGTTGAAAACGACTACACCTTC
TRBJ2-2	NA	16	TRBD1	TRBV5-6	CASSLRTGANTGELFF	TGTGCCAGCAGCTTAAGAACAGGGGCGAACACCGGGGAGCTGTTTTTT
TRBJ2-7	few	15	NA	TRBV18	CASSPPSSSEYEQYF	TGTGCCAGCTCACCACCGTCGAGTTCCGAGTACGAGCAGTACTTC
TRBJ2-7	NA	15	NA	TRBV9	CASSVDPGSSYEQYF	TGTGCCAGCAGCGTAGACCCGGGGTCCTCCTACGAGCAGTACTTC
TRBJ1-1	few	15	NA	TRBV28	CASTLAASSDTEAFF	TGTGCCAGCACACTCGCGGCGAGTTCGGACACTGAAGCTTTCTTT
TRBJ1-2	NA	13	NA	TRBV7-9	CASSLSQGYGYTF	TGTGCCAGCAGCTTGTCGCAGGGCTATGGCTACACCTTC
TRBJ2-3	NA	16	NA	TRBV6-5	CASSYRAGAVTDTQYF	TGTGCCAGCAGTTACCGCGCGGGGGCCGTCACAGATACGCAGTATTTT
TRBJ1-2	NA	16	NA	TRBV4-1	CASSPTTGGINYGYTF	TGCGCCAGCAGCCCCACAACGGGCGGTATTAACTATGGCTACACCTTC
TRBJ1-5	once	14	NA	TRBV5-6	CASSLKYSNQPQHF	TGTGCCAGCAGCTTAAAGTATAGCAATCAGCCCCAGCATTTT
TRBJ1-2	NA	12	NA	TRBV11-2	CASSLGNYGYTF	TGTGCCAGCAGCTTAGGGAATTATGGCTACACCTTC
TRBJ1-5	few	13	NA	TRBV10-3	CATQQGPNQPQHF	TGTGCCACGCAACAGGGACCCAATCAGCCCCAGCATTTT
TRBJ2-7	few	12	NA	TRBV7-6	CASSLRAGEQYF	TGTGCCAGCAGCTTACGAGCGGGCGAGCAGTACTTC
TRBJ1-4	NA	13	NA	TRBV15	CATSIGPNEKLFF	TGTGCCACCAGCATCGGACCTAATGAAAAACTGTTTTTT
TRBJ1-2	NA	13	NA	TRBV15	CATSSRILDGYTF	TGTGCCACCAGCAGTCGGATCCTGGATGGCTACACCTTC
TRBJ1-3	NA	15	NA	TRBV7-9	CASSLPVGTGNTIYF	TGTGCCAGCAGCTTACCGGTGGGGACTGGAAACACCATATATTTT
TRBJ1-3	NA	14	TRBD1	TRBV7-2	CASSPTQGGNTIYF	TGTGCCAGCAGCCCGACACAGGGGGGAAACACCATATATTTT
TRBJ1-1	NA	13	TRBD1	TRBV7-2	CASSFTQGNEAFF	TGTGCCAGCAGCTTCACACAGGGGAATGAAGCTTTCTTT
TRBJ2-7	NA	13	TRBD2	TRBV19	CASMGGRGNEQYF	TGTGCCAGTATGGGGGGGAGGGGCAACGAGCAGTACTTC
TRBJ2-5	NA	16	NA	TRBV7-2	CASSLATGLGQETQYF	TGTGCCAGCAGCTTAGCGACAGGCCTAGGTCAAGAGACCCAGTACTTC
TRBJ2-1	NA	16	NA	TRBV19	CASSIGWGVAYNEQFF	TGTGCCAGTAGTATAGGATGGGGGGTCGCCTACAATGAGCAGTTCTTC
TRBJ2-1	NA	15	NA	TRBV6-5	CASMGPGPHDNEQFF	TGTGCCAGCATGGGACCGGGACCCCATGACAATGAGCAGTTCTTC
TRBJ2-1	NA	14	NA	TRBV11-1	CASSLAGLSGVQFF	TGTGCCAGCAGCTTAGCGGGGCTCTCGGGGGTGCAGTTCTTC